These 32 T cell receptor beta chains share one sample of origin, sequenced in a study of blood T cell repertoires in COVID-19. Assay: immunoSEQ multiplex PCR; the TCRdb copy retains only in-frame clones and omits some. This sample has fewer than 300,000 clones; about four fifths occur once, and the top ten carry 7.5% to 10%. The source material was peripheral blood. These receptors all come from a woman in her forties or fifties who had recovered from COVID-19.

This rearrangement joins TRBV4-1 to TRBJ2-1; TRBD2 matches at 9 bases. The J segment lost 9 bases and the V segment lost 3 bases, leaving 18 bases of the junction unmatched. This CDR3 has 18 amino acids. Germline CDR1 is MGHRA and CDR2 is YSYEKL. The CDR3: CASSQYNAGTSHTREQFF. The CDR3 DNA sequence: TGCGCCAGCAGCCAGTACAACGCCGGGACTAGCCACACTCGTGAGCAGTTCTTC.

Concerning this clone: In the same sample, other DNA sequences code for this CDR3. This rearrangement joins TRBV11-2 to TRBJ2-2; 7 nucleotides match TRBD1. Germline CDR1 and CDR2: SGHAT and FQNNGV. Trimming took 5 bases from V and 5 from J; bases not matched to a gene: 5. There are 14 residues in the CDR3. CDR3 bases: TGTGCCAGCAGCCAAGACAGGGCGACCGGGGAGCTGTTTTTT. Residues: CASSQDRATGELFF.

The V call is TRBV18, the J call TRBJ1-1; D possibly corresponds to TRBD1 (6 bases). CDR3 length equals 18 residues. CDR1 and CDR2 from the germline V gene are KGHSH and LQKENI. The V and J ends lost 4 bases and 3 bases respectively, with 24 bases between them. CDR3 in DNA: TGTGCCAGCTCACACAGTCCAGCGGGGGGCCGCGGGGACACTGAAGCTTTCTTT. It yields the protein CASSHSPAGGRGDTEAFF.

The chain uses TRBV28 and TRBJ2-1; 8 bases fit TRBD2. The V gene's germline CDR1 is MDHEN and CDR2 SYDVKM. The length of the CDR3 is 19 residues. The V segment lost 6 bases and the J segment 0 bases; nucleotides outside the gene matches: 16. CDR3 coding DNA: TGTGCCAGCAGCCCTATCGTTACAATCGGGAGGGCCTCCTACAATGAGCAGTTCTTC. Translating it yields CASSPIVTIGRASYNEQFF.

V and J are TRBV18 and TRBJ1-1; weak D call: TRBD1 (6 bases). Trimming took 3 bases from V and 1 from J, leaving 9 bases between them. The CDR3 covers 14 residues. Per the germline V gene, CDR1 is KGHSH and CDR2 is LQKENI. CDR3 bases: TGTGCCAGCTCACCCAGGGGCGAGAACACTGAAGCTTTCTTT. Its translation is CASSPRGENTEAFF.

The V call is TRBV28, the J call TRBJ1-5, with 8 nucleotides matching TRBD1. The CDR3 loop spans 18 amino acids. Losses at the gene ends were 4 bases for V and 3 bases for J; bases not matched to a gene: 14. From germline, CDR1 is MDHEN and CDR2 SYDVKM. As DNA, the CDR3 is TGTGCCAGCAGTTCCCCCCGCCTCGACAGGGGACCCAATCAGCCCCAGCATTTT. It is translated as CASSSPRLDRGPNQPQHF.

This chain connects TRBV6-2 or TRBV6-3 to TRBJ2-4; 7 bases agree with TRBD2. After removal of 2 bases from V and 8 bases from J, the junction contained 9 bases not matched to a gene. This CDR3 has 15 residues. Germline lookup yields CDR1 MNHEY and CDR2 SVGEGT. The chain's CDR3 is CASSYAGALVDIQYF. CDR3 nucleotides: TGTGCCAGCAGTTACGCGGGAGCTCTGGTCGACATTCAGTACTTC.

This clone was counted between two and nine times. The rearrangement joins TRBV6-7 to TRBJ2-1; D unresolved. TRBV6-7 is an ORF, with its function uncertain. The CDR3 has 16 residues. Between the trimmed V and J ends, which lost 1 base and 0 bases, there was a span of 10 bases. CDR3 in amino acids: CASSYFAHSSYNEQFF. DNA of the CDR3: TGTGCCAGCAGTTACTTCGCCCATAGCTCCTACAATGAGCAGTTCTTC.

The genes are TRBV14 and TRBJ2-7; 10 nucleotides match TRBD2. Germline loops: CDR1 SGHDN, CDR2 FVKESK. The CDR3 consists of 16 residues. V shed 4 bases, J shed 6 bases, and the junction held 12 bases outside the gene matches. The CDR3 DNA reads as TGTGCCAGCAGCCTTAACCCAGGACTAGCGGCTCGCGAGCAGTACTTC. Its translation: CASSLNPGLAAREQYF.

This sequence joins TRBV6-2 or TRBV6-3 and TRBJ2-3; D might be TRBD2 (5 bases). The CDR3 runs to 13 residues. V was shortened by 6 bases and J by 3 bases, with 10 bases between the two germline ends. The germline gives CDR1 MNHEY, CDR2 SVGEGT. The CDR3 coding sequence is TGTGCCAGCAGACCTAGGAGGACAGATACGCAGTATTTT. Protein: CASRPRRTDTQYF.

This rearrangement joins TRBV6-5 to TRBJ2-5; 7 nucleotides align to TRBD1. V lost 8 bases to trimming and J lost 5 bases; unmatched junction nucleotides: 8. The CDR3 has 13 residues. Germline-derived CDR1 and CDR2 are MNHEY and SVGAGI. The CDR3 DNA reads as TGTGCCAGCGGAAGACAGGGAAGGGAGACCCAGTACTTC. Residues: CASGRQGRETQYF.

The chain uses TRBV21-1 and TRBJ1-5; the table names TRBD1, a call not compared with the DNA. TRBV21-1 is a pseudogene locus. The CDR3 sequence is 17 residues long. CDR3 sequence (DNA): TGTGCCAGCAGCAAAGCGGCCCAGGTAATTAGCAATCAGCCCCAGCATTTT. Its protein is CASSKAAQVISNQPQHF.

V and J are TRBV9 and TRBJ2-5; D is possibly TRBD1 (5 bases). There are 15 residues in the CDR3. CDR1 and CDR2 from the germline V gene are SGDLS and YYNGEE. Trimming stripped 0 bases from V and 2 bases from J, with 11 bases between. The CDR3 spells CASSVEVGAQETQYF. The CDR3 DNA follows: TGTGCCAGCAGCGTAGAGGTAGGGGCGCAAGAGACCCAGTACTTC.

Written as DNA, the CDR3 is TGTGCCAGCAGTTTCACGGACACCGTCTTTGGCTACACCTTC. This translates into CASSFTDTVFGYTF. The J gene is TRBJ1-2, the V gene TRBV28; D might be TRBD1 (5 bases). The V end lost 3 bases, the J end lost 7 bases, and 15 bases lay between the germline ends. The V gene's germline CDR1 is MDHEN and CDR2 SYDVKM. This CDR3 has 14 amino acids.

In its sample, this clone was seen a few times. The rearrangement links TRBV4-2 to TRBJ1-4, with 8 bases aligning to TRBD1. The germline gives CDR1 LGHNA, CDR2 YNFKEQ. CDR3 length: 17 residues. V gave up 5 bases and J gave up 7 bases; unmatched junction bases: 15. CDR3 sequence reads: CASSGLHYPGGSEKLFF. CDR3 sequence (DNA): TGTGCCAGCAGCGGTCTCCACTACCCAGGGGGCAGTGAAAAACTGTTTTTT.

This sequence joins TRBV30 and TRBJ1-1; D gene ambiguous. There are 13 residues in the CDR3. Germline V gene data show CDR1 as GTSNPN and CDR2 as SVGIG (reference sequence). Trimming took off 2 bases at V and 5 bases at J, with 12 bases between the two ends. CDR3 sequence reads: CAWSNHGETEAFF. Here the CDR3 DNA reads TGTGCCTGGAGTAATCACGGTGAGACTGAAGCTTTCTTT.

DNA for the CDR3: TGTGCCAGCAGTTTTCCGCTAAGCGGGAGTAGAGGGTACGAGCAGTACTTC. It translates to CASSFPLSGSRGYEQYF. The chain is built from TRBV28 and TRBJ2-7; 8 bases fit TRBD2. The CDR3 runs 17 residues. Germline CDR1 MDHEN, CDR2 SYDVKM. V shed 3 bases, J shed 4 bases, and the junction held 14 bases outside the gene matches.

The chain couples TRBV11-2 to TRBJ2-7; TRBD2 might be the D (5 bases). The V gene's germline CDR1 is SGHAT and CDR2 FQNNGV. The V and J ends lost 7 bases and 2 bases respectively, with 21 bases between them. The CDR3 contains 16 residues. Here the CDR3 reads CASTDKVASRAYEQYF. The CDR3, as DNA: TGTGCCAGCACCGACAAGGTGGCTAGCAGAGCCTACGAGCAGTACTTC.

This sequence joins TRBV30 and TRBJ1-1; no definite D call. CDR3 length equals 12 residues. Germline-derived CDR1 and CDR2 are GTSNPN and SVGIG (reference sequence). The V gene lost 1 base and the J gene lost 10 bases, with 13 bases spanning the gap. The CDR3 nucleotides read TGTGCCTGGAGTGGAGGGCCGGTTTTAGCTTTCTTT. Translation: CAWSGGPVLAFF.

J is TRBJ1-5 and V is TRBV4-1, with TRBD1 matching over 8 bases. Per the germline V gene, CDR1 is MGHRA and CDR2 is YSYEKL. The V segment lost 4 bases and the J segment 3 bases; nucleotides outside the gene matches: 5. CDR3 length equals 15 residues. In DNA form, the CDR3 reads TGCGCCAGCAGCCGGGTGACAGGGGCCAATCAGCCCCAGCATTTT. Translated, it gives CASSRVTGANQPQHF.

The chain has TRBV30 and TRBJ1-4, with TRBD1 identical over 8 bases. CDR1 is GTSNPN, CDR2 SVGIG, per germline (reference sequence). The CDR3 covers 12 residues. V dropped 5 bases and J dropped 8; count of bases not matched to a gene: 4. The CDR3 is CAWDRGREKLFF. The CDR3 region has the DNA TGTGCCTGGGACAGGGGACGGGAAAAACTGTTTTTT.

The chain is built from TRBV5-1 and TRBJ1-2; D gene ambiguous. With 2 bases removed from V and 4 bases from J, the gap between germline ends came to 6 bases. CDR1 and CDR2 from the germline V gene are SGHRS and YFSETQ. CDR3 length: 12 residues. The CDR3 DNA reads TGCGCCAGCAGCTTACCGGGCTATGGCTACACCTTC. It codes for CASSLPGYGYTF.

The genes are TRBV5-6 and TRBJ1-2; D ambiguous. V lost 8 bases to trimming and J lost 1 base, with 9 bases between them. The V gene's germline CDR1 is SGHDT and CDR2 YYEEEE. CDR3 size: 12 residues. CDR3 residues: CASTSNNYGYTF. The CDR3 DNA follows: TGTGCCAGTACAAGTAATAACTATGGCTACACCTTC.

The CDR3 DNA reads TGTGCCAGCACCCCGGAAGGTTCAGGCTGGGTCTATGGCTACACCTTC. This encodes CASTPEGSGWVYGYTF. The rearrangement uses TRBV28 and TRBJ1-2, with D unclear. This CDR3 contains 16 residues. V was clipped by 7 bases and J by 4 bases, with 22 bases between them. The V gene's germline CDR1 is MDHEN and CDR2 SYDVKM.

The chain recombines TRBV30 with TRBJ1-2; tentative D call: TRBD1 (5 bases). The CDR3 extends over 12 amino acids. V was cut by 8 bases and J by 3 bases, with 13 bases left in between. CDR1 and CDR2 (germline): GTSNPN, SVGIG (reference sequence). CDR3 in DNA: TGTGCCGGTTGGACGGGGGACTATGGCTACACCTTC. Translating it yields CAGWTGDYGYTF.

The V and J genes are TRBV28 and TRBJ2-5; 7 nucleotides agree with TRBD2. The CDR3 has 14 residues. The V gene's germline CDR1 is MDHEN and CDR2 SYDVKM. With V trimmed by 3 bases and J by 2 bases, 3 bases remained unmatched. The CDR3 region has the DNA TGTGCCAGCAGTTTGGGAGGGAGACAAGAGACCCAGTACTTC. Amino acid sequence: CASSLGGRQETQYF.

This rearrangement joins TRBV4-3 to TRBJ1-2; 7 nucleotides agree with TRBD1. V lost 0 bases, J lost 5 bases, and 18 bases stayed unmatched. Germline CDR1 is LGHNA and CDR2 is YSLEER. This CDR3 has 19 amino acids. CDR3 amino acids: CASSQDMEAGLQGVYGYTF. The CDR3 nucleotides are TGCGCCAGCAGCCAAGATATGGAGGCAGGCCTTCAGGGGGTTTATGGCTACACCTTC.

The rearrangement links TRBV9 to TRBJ2-1, with D possibly being TRBD2 (6 bases). This CDR3 comprises 16 residues. V shed 4 bases and J shed 3 bases, with 17 bases lying between them. Germline loops: CDR1 SGDLS, CDR2 YYNGEE. CDR3 sequence reads: CASSPRGVGVYNEQFF. Written as DNA, the CDR3 is TGTGCCAGCAGCCCCCGCGGGGTAGGAGTCTACAATGAGCAGTTCTTC. Filled out from reference TRBV9 and TRBJ2-1, the complete variable domain reads DSGVTQTPKHLITATGQRVTLRCSPRSGDLSVYWYQQSLDQGLQFLIQYYNGEERAKGNILERFSAQQFPDLHSELNLSSLELGDSALYFCASSPRGVGVYNEQFFGPGTRLTVL.

The chain carries TRBV18 and TRBJ2-1; a possible D gene is TRBD2 (6 bases). The ends were cut back, 6 bases at V and 5 bases at J, with 17 bases in the middle. The germline gives CDR1 KGHSH, CDR2 LQKENI. The CDR3 length is 15 residues. The CDR3 region has the DNA TGTGCCAGCTCCCGCTTGGAGGGGCGAAACAATGAGCAGTTCTTC. Translation: CASSRLEGRNNEQFF.

This chain joins TRBV3-1 (or the pseudogene TRBV3-2) and TRBJ1-2, with unresolved D. The CDR3 has 14 amino acids. The V gene's germline CDR1 is LGHDT and CDR2 YNNKEL (reference sequence). Trimming removed 0 bases from V and 8 bases from J, with 13 bases in between. The CDR3, as DNA: TGTGCCAGCAGCCAAGATCGTTCGAGGAGAGGCTACACCTTC. This translates into CASSQDRSRRGYTF.

This clone showed up just a few times. The chain links TRBV11-3 to TRBJ2-1; D may be TRBD2 (6 bases). Trimming removed 3 bases at V and 4 bases at J, with 10 bases between. CDR3 length equals 14 residues. Germline V lookup: CDR1 SGHNT, CDR2 YENEEA. The CDR3 protein is CASSFSGLYNEQFF. The CDR3 bases are TGTGCCAGCAGCTTTAGCGGACTTTACAATGAGCAGTTCTTC.

This clone showed up just once. V and J are TRBV11-2 and TRBJ1-3; D ambiguous. The CDR3 is 16 amino acids. V was clipped by 5 bases and J by 0 bases, with 14 bases between them. Looked up from germline, CDR1 is SGHAT and CDR2 is FQNNGV. In nucleotides, the CDR3 is TGTGCCAGCAGCACCCGACTCTTGGGCTCTGGAAACACCATATATTTT. It translates to CASSTRLLGSGNTIYF.